In its sample, the clone carrying this T cell receptor (beta chain) was seen many times. Antigen: not known. This entry is derived from a study of regulatory T cells in long-lasting Graves disease. Arm-PCR of CDR3 regions with iRepertoire HTBI primers generated TCR beta libraries. TCRdb reanalysed the multiplex PCR reads using MiXCR and keeps one entry per CDR3 protein. The data show hundreds of thousands of distinct CDR3 sequences, 15% to 20% seen once. Study conclusions and caveats: TRBV28 was favored in persistent disease, as were TRBJ1-2 and TRBJ2-5.

After removal of 2 bases from V and 4 bases from J, the junction contained 4 bases not matched to a gene. CDR1 and CDR2 from the germline V gene are MNHEY and SVGAGI. The CDR3 is 15 amino acids. Time point meaning: newly diagnosed GD, antithyroid drugs for less than 3 months. The TCR library was prepared using RNA isolated from PBMCs. These records were also assigned to another study, of T cells in Graves' hyperthyroidism and ophthalmopathy. According to that study: The HTBI set primed first-round TCR CDR3 RT-PCR. Using 13 V-J features, a model discriminated ophthalmopathy from stable hyperthyroidism.

Sequenced material: peripheral blood mononuclear cells (PBMCs), taken at new diagnosis, from a patient treated with antithyroid drugs. This chain joins TRBV6-5 and TRBJ2-5; 10 nucleotides match TRBD2. The receptor was derived from a woman aged 40 to 65 with Graves disease. Here the CDR3 reads CASSYLAGAAETQYF. The CDR3 nucleotides read TGTGCCAGCAGTTACCTAGCGGGGGCGGCAGAGACCCAGTACTTC.